This entry concerns a single TCR beta chain. The V end lost 3 bases, the J end lost 4 bases, and 15 bases lay between the germline ends. Germline V gene lookup returns CDR1 MGHRA and CDR2 YSYEKL. The CDR3 spans 16 residues. Assay: immunoSEQ multiplex PCR; the TCRdb copy retains only in-frame clones and omits some. The repertoire holds approximately 67,000 clones, with approximately 90% as singletons. This entry is derived from a study of T cells after somatic rescue of genetic block. V is TRBV4-1 and J is TRBJ1-4; maybe TRBD1 (6 bases). This clonotype was obtained from a man aged 35 to 55. Sequencing input: peripheral blood mononuclear cells (PBMCs). CDR3 amino acids: CASSQGPTGVNEKLFF. Written as DNA, the CDR3 is TGCGCCAGCAGCCAGGGGCCGACAGGCGTTAATGAAAAACTGTTTTTT.